This is a list of T cell receptor beta chains from one sample in a study of blood T cell repertoires in COVID-19. Data came from immunoSEQ multiplex PCR; TCRdb stores just in-frame clones and leaves some out. Of around 99,000 clones listed, about four fifths are singletons. What was sequenced was peripheral blood. The receptors were sampled from a human donor in a cohort sampled during active COVID-19. The CDR3 runs from the conserved cysteine through the conserved F or W. The D gene is left open where the match is weak. Rows give clone size only sometimes, using once, few, many, or a class for an expanded clone.

clone_size: .
j_call: TRBJ2-1
cdr3_length: 15
d_call: TRBD1
v_call: TRBV27
cdr3_nt: TGTGCCAGCAGACCCGGGACAGGGGCCTTCAATGAGCAGTTCTTC
cdr3_aa: CASRPGTGAFNEQFF

clone_size: .
j_call: TRBJ1-1
cdr3_length: 14
d_call: .
v_call: TRBV4-3
cdr3_nt: TGCGCCAGCAGCCAAGATGCGCTGAACACTGAAGCTTTCTTT
cdr3_aa: CASSQDALNTEAFF

clone_size: few
j_call: TRBJ2-5
cdr3_length: 18
d_call: TRBD2
v_call: TRBV27
cdr3_nt: TGTGCCAGCAGTCTTCCGACTAGCGGGAGGCCTGATAAAGAGACCCAGTACTTC
cdr3_aa: CASSLPTSGRPDKETQYF

clone_size: once
j_call: TRBJ2-1
cdr3_length: 14
d_call: TRBD1
v_call: TRBV28
cdr3_nt: TGTGCCAGCAGTCGACAGGGGATGAGCTATGAGCAGTTCTTC
cdr3_aa: CASSRQGMSYEQFF

clone_size: .
j_call: TRBJ1-4
cdr3_length: 17
d_call: .
v_call: TRBV6-2/TRBV6-3
cdr3_nt: TGTGCCAGCAGTTCCACCCGCCAGGGGATGGGGAATGAAAAACTGTTTTTT
cdr3_aa: CASSSTRQGMGNEKLFF

clone_size: .
j_call: TRBJ2-2
cdr3_length: 15
d_call: TRBD1
v_call: TRBV6-5
cdr3_nt: TGTGCCAGCAGCCGGGACAGGGGTTACACCGGGGAGCTGTTTTTT
cdr3_aa: CASSRDRGYTGELFF

clone_size: .
j_call: TRBJ2-1
cdr3_length: 13
d_call: TRBD2
v_call: TRBV5-5
cdr3_nt: TGTGCCAGCAGCTTGTGGACTAGCGGTGAGCAGTTCTTC
cdr3_aa: CASSLWTSGEQFF

clone_size: .
j_call: TRBJ2-2
cdr3_length: 15
d_call: TRBD1
v_call: TRBV18
cdr3_nt: TGTGCCAGCTCCCTCGGACAGGTTGGTCGCGGGGAGCTGTTTTTT
cdr3_aa: CASSLGQVGRGELFF

clone_size: .
j_call: TRBJ1-2
cdr3_length: 15
d_call: TRBD1
v_call: TRBV6-6
cdr3_nt: TGTGCCAGCACCCCGACAGGGGGTGTTAACTATGGCTACACCTTC
cdr3_aa: CASTPTGGVNYGYTF

clone_size: .
j_call: TRBJ1-1
cdr3_length: 16
d_call: .
v_call: TRBV5-8
cdr3_nt: TGTGCCAGCAGCTTGCTCGACAATAAAATGAACACTGAAGCTTTCTTT
cdr3_aa: CASSLLDNKMNTEAFF

clone_size: .
j_call: TRBJ1-1
cdr3_length: 15
d_call: TRBD1
v_call: TRBV7-8
cdr3_nt: TGTGCCAGCAGCCCGACGGGACAGGCTAACACTGAAGCTTTCTTT
cdr3_aa: CASSPTGQANTEAFF

clone_size: .
j_call: TRBJ1-1
cdr3_length: 10
d_call: .
v_call: TRBV29-1
cdr3_nt: TGCAGCGTTGGGGAGATTGAAGCTTTCTTT
cdr3_aa: CSVGEIEAFF

clone_size: .
j_call: TRBJ1-1
cdr3_length: 15
d_call: TRBD1
v_call: TRBV28
cdr3_nt: TGTGCCAGCAGCAAATTCGGGACAGGGGGAACTGAAGCTTTCTTT
cdr3_aa: CASSKFGTGGTEAFF

clone_size: .
j_call: TRBJ2-3
cdr3_length: 13
d_call: TRBD1
v_call: TRBV5-1
cdr3_nt: TGCGCCAGCAGCTACGGACAGGGAGATACGCAGTATTTT
cdr3_aa: CASSYGQGDTQYF

clone_size: few
j_call: TRBJ2-7
cdr3_length: 13
d_call: TRBD1
v_call: TRBV27
cdr3_nt: TGTGCCAGCAGAAAGGGACAGGGGTACGAGCAGTACTTC
cdr3_aa: CASRKGQGYEQYF

clone_size: .
j_call: TRBJ2-3
cdr3_length: 14
d_call: .
v_call: TRBV7-6
cdr3_nt: TGTGCCAGCAGCCCGTCCGCGGTCGCCGGGACGCAGTATTTT
cdr3_aa: CASSPSAVAGTQYF